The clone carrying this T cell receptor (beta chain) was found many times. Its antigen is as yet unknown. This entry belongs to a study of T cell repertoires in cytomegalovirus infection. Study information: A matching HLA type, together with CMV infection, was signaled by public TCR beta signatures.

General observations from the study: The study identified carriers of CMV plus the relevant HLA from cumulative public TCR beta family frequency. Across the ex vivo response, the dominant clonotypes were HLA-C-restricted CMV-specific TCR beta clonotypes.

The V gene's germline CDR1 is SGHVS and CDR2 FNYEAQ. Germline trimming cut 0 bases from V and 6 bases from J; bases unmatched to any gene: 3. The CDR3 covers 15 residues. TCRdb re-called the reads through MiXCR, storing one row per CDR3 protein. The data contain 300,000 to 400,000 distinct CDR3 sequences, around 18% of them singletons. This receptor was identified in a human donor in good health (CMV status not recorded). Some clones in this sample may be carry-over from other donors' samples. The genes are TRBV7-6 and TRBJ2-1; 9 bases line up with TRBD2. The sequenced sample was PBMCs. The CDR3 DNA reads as TGTGCCAGCAGCTTAGCGAATAGCGGGAGCAATGAGCAGTTCTTC. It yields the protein CASSLANSGSNEQFF.